These 16 T cell receptor beta chains were sequenced from one sample in a study of monozygotic twins with inflammatory bowel disease. Following a re-call of the 5' RACE reads, TCRdb has one entry per CDR3 protein and lacks DNA. The clone table shows about 450,000 distinct CDR3 sequences, with the ten largest holding approximately 2.4%. The sequencing input was blood. These receptors all stem from a human donor with ulcerative colitis or Crohn's disease, or a healthy co-twin of an affected twin (not recorded which).

V usage is TRBV25-1 and J usage is TRBJ2-1; TCRdb names TRBD2, which stays unverified in the absence of DNA. Germline assignment: CDR1 MGHDK and CDR2 SYGVNS. This CDR3 contains 12 residues. CDR3 amino acids: CASSGGLAEQFF.

The chain employs TRBV5-4 and TRBJ2-3; the D call from TCRdb, TRBD1, cannot be confirmed without DNA. The CDR3 is made up of 15 amino acids. Germline V CDR1 and CDR2: SGHNT, YYREEE (reference sequence). CDR3 sequence reads: CASSPGGSSTDTQYF.

CDR3 residues: CASSPGRGDSNQPQHF. The chain is built from TRBV7-6 and TRBJ1-5; TCRdb proposes TRBD1, but this gene call is untestable without DNA. The CDR3 contains 16 residues. Germline assignment: CDR1 SGHVS and CDR2 FNYEAQ.

The V gene is TRBV7-2, the J gene TRBJ2-1; TCRdb reports TRBD2, a call that lacks DNA to check it against. CDR1 is SGHTA and CDR2 is FQGNSA in the germline V gene. The CDR3 runs 15 residues. The CDR3 is CASSSTSGRANEQFF.

The chain couples TRBV18 to TRBJ1-1; no DNA is available, so the TRBD1 call from TCRdb remains unchecked. Germline-derived CDR1 and CDR2 are KGHSH and LQKENI. This CDR3 is built from 13 residues. CDR3 amino acids: CASSLTGSSEAFF.

This sequence joins TRBV12-3 or TRBV12-4 and TRBJ2-1. This CDR3 is 12 amino acids long. CDR3 loop: CASSQTFLGQFF.

The J gene is TRBJ2-1, the V gene TRBV9; TCRdb's assignment of TRBD2 cannot be checked, as there is no DNA. CDR1 is SGDLS and CDR2 is YYNGEE in the germline V gene. CDR3 length equals 16 residues. CDR3 in amino acids: CASSVVGTSAYNEQFF.

The rearrangement links TRBV30 to TRBJ1-5; no DNA is available, so the TRBD1 call from TCRdb remains unchecked. Germline V gene lookup returns CDR1 GTSNPN and CDR2 SVGIG (reference sequence). The CDR3 is 15 amino acids. The CDR3 loop is CAWRPGPLGNQPQHF.

The chain links TRBV28 to TRBJ1-2; the D gene TCRdb calls, TRBD1, cannot be checked with no DNA. Germline V gives CDR1 MDHEN, CDR2 SYDVKM. The CDR3 is made up of 15 amino acids. Here the CDR3 reads CASSPGTGAFRGYTF.

This chain links TRBV7-9 with TRBJ2-7; TCRdb outputs TRBD1, but without DNA this stays unchecked. This CDR3 comprises 15 residues. CDR1 and CDR2 (germline): SEHNR, FQNEAQ (reference sequence). CDR3 sequence reads: CASSRLRGNHYEQYF.

The chain has TRBV7-3 and TRBJ2-6; TCRdb outputs TRBD1, but without DNA this stays unchecked. The CDR3 extends over 15 amino acids. In germline, CDR1 is SGHTA, CDR2 FQGTGA. CDR3 sequence reads: CASSPPGAGANVLTF.

The chain uses TRBV27 and TRBJ2-1; TCRdb selects TRBD2, and the lack of DNA leaves this call unchecked. This CDR3 contains 17 residues. Germline CDR1 and CDR2: MNHEY and SMNVEV (reference sequence). The chain's CDR3 is CASNNGLAGVSSAEQFF.

The J gene is TRBJ1-1, the V gene TRBV19. The CDR3 is 14 residues long. Germline V CDR1 and CDR2: LNHDA, SQIVND (reference sequence). The CDR3 loop is CASSIGPLNTEAFF.

The V gene is TRBV5-1, the J gene TRBJ2-1; checking the TCRdb D call of TRBD2 is not possible without DNA. In germline, CDR1 is SGHRS, CDR2 YFSETQ. This CDR3 region has 16 residues. CDR3 loop: CASSLSGLTNYNEQFF.

The genes are TRBV5-1 and TRBJ2-5; TCRdb reports TRBD1, a call that lacks DNA to check it against. The CDR3 loop spans 16 amino acids. Germline values: CDR1 SGHRS, CDR2 YFSETQ. The CDR3 loop reads CASSLGGSGGEETQYF.

The V and J genes are TRBV7-2 and TRBJ1-5; no DNA is available, so the TRBD1 call from TCRdb remains unchecked. Germline CDR1 reads SGHTA; CDR2 reads FQGNSA. The CDR3 is made up of 15 amino acids. The CDR3 protein is CASSVEAGLHQPQHF.